This entry features one T cell receptor (beta chain) sequence. Assay: immunoSEQ multiplex PCR; the TCRdb copy retains only in-frame clones and omits some. Among 200,000 or so clones, 70% to 85% were seen once, and the ten largest hold about an eighth. Deletions cut 1 base from V and 0 bases from J, with 6 bases between. CDR1 KGHSH and CDR2 LQKENI come from the germline V gene. The CDR3 extends over 14 amino acids. The sample comes from a study of cytomegalovirus exposure and HLA in healthy donors. This sequence was found in a woman under 40 in good health and CMV-seropositive. The sample taken for sequencing was PBMCs. The genes are TRBV18 and TRBJ1-1, with D uncertain. The DNA for the CDR3 is TGTGCCAGCTCACCACAGAACTTGAACACTGAAGCTTTCTTT. It is translated as CASSPQNLNTEAFF. Filled out from reference TRBV18 and TRBJ1-1, the complete variable domain reads NAGVMQNPRHLVRRRGQEARLRCSPMKGHSHVYWYRQLPEEGLKFMVYLQKENIIDESGMPKERFSAEFPKEGPSILRIQQVVRGDSAAYFCASSPQNLNTEAFFGQGTRLTVV.